The 30 T cell receptor beta chains below come from one sample, sequenced in a study of vaccination effects on CD4 cells after COVID-19. The method was immunoSEQ multiplex PCR; TCRdb's version includes in-frame clones alone and lacks a portion of them. The sample consists of about 73,000 clones, 73% of them appearing once. Scientists isolated CD4+ T cells after a roughly 10-day culture period ended. Participants were given two doses of BNT162b2 or mRNA-1273 vaccine. Their antigen targets remain unknown. Specimen: CD4+ T cells from PBMCs cultured without peptide, collected after COVID-19 vaccination. The receptors here all came from a human donor who received a COVID-19 vaccine.

The V and J genes are TRBV3-1 (or the pseudogene TRBV3-2) and TRBJ2-6; D might be TRBD1 or TRBD2, each matching 6 bases. Germline CDR1 LGHDT, CDR2 YNNKEL (reference sequence). Trimming took off 6 bases at V and 0 bases at J, with 21 bases between the two ends. CDR3 length: 19 amino acids. The CDR3 here is CASRTSIRPGHSGANVLTF. The DNA of the CDR3 is TGTGCCAGCAGAACTAGCATCCGACCGGGACACTCTGGGGCCAACGTCCTGACTTTC.

The CDR3 loop is CASSQLGGLAEKLFF. Here the CDR3 DNA reads TGCGCCAGCAGCCAATTGGGGGGACTGGCGGAAAAACTGTTTTTT. The V call is TRBV4-1, the J call TRBJ1-4; tentatively, D is TRBD1 (5 bases). Trimming shortened V by 2 bases and J by 8 bases, and 15 bases separated the two germline ends. The CDR3 consists of 15 residues. CDR1 and CDR2 from the germline V gene are MGHRA and YSYEKL.

V gene TRBV5-6 combines with J gene TRBJ1-6, with D uncertain. Trimming pared 4 bases from V and 5 bases from J, leaving 7 bases between. CDR1 is SGHDT, CDR2 YYEEEE, per germline. This CDR3 spans 13 amino acids. CDR3 sequence reads: CASSDEHNSPLHF. Here the CDR3 DNA reads TGTGCCAGCAGCGACGAGCATAATTCACCCCTCCACTTT.

The V and J genes are TRBV29-1 and TRBJ2-5; no clear D gene. Trimming took off 6 bases at V and 2 bases at J, with 19 bases between the two ends. The CDR3 has 15 residues. Germline-derived CDR1 and CDR2 are SQVTM and ANQGSEA. The CDR3 sequence is CSVRTFRTAQETQYF. CDR3 coding DNA: TGCAGCGTCAGAACCTTCCGGACGGCGCAAGAGACCCAGTACTTC.

This clone was counted a single time. V gene TRBV5-4 combines with J gene TRBJ2-5; D not resolved. The length of the CDR3 is 11 residues. From germline, CDR1 is SGHNT and CDR2 YYREEE (reference sequence). V lost 9 bases and J 5 bases, leaving 11 bases between the germline ends. The CDR3 protein is CATISGETQYF. In DNA, the CDR3 is TGTGCCACCATCTCCGGGGAGACCCAGTACTTC.

This chain uses TRBV18 with TRBJ1-4; 7 nucleotides match TRBD1. V dropped 4 bases and J dropped 4; count of bases not matched to a gene: 0. This CDR3 is built from 13 residues. The germline V gene has CDR1 KGHSH and CDR2 LQKENI. CDR3 DNA: TGTGCCAGCTCACGGGACAGTAATGAAAAACTGTTTTTT. Its protein product is CASSRDSNEKLFF.

The chain links TRBV5-5 to TRBJ1-1; weak D call: TRBD1 (6 bases). The CDR3 length is 14 residues. The germline CDR1 and CDR2 sequences are SGHKS and YYEKEE (reference sequence). V was trimmed by 1 base and J by 3 bases, leaving 10 bases between them. CDR3 in amino acids: CASSLYSGDTEAFF. The DNA for the CDR3 is TGTGCCAGCAGCTTGTATTCAGGGGACACTGAAGCTTTCTTT.

The chain links TRBV4-1 to TRBJ1-1; 9 nucleotides match TRBD1. Germline V gene lookup returns CDR1 MGHRA and CDR2 YSYEKL. CDR3 length equals 15 residues. Trimming took 1 base from V and 5 from J; bases not matched to a gene: 5. The CDR3 region has the DNA TGCGCCAGCAGCCAAGCCGGGACAGGGAATACTGAAGCTTTCTTT. Its protein product is CASSQAGTGNTEAFF.

V and J are TRBV5-1 and TRBJ2-2; no clear D. This CDR3 spans 15 amino acids. The germline CDR1 and CDR2 sequences are SGHRS and YFSETQ. V was clipped by 2 bases and J by 0 bases, with 8 bases between them. CDR3 region: CASSFLAANTGELFF. The DNA of the CDR3 is TGCGCCAGCAGCTTTTTGGCCGCGAACACCGGGGAGCTGTTTTTT. The entire variable domain, with the rest obtained from reference TRBV5-1 and TRBJ2-2, is as follows: KAGVTQTPRYLIKTRGQQVTLSCSPISGHRSVSWYQQTPGQGLQFLFEYFSETQRNKGNFPGRFSGRQFSNSRSEMNVSTLELGDSALYLCASSFLAANTGELFFGEGSRLTVL.

The genes are TRBV5-1 and TRBJ2-1; 7 bases map to TRBD2. With 2 bases clipped from V and 4 bases from J, the junction kept 12 bases outside the gene matches. The CDR3 totals 17 residues. Germline CDR1 reads SGHRS; CDR2 reads YFSETQ. The DNA of the CDR3 is TGCGCCAGCAGCTTCGGCGGGGGAGGGGAGTTTTACAATGAGCAGTTCTTC. Protein sequence: CASSFGGGGEFYNEQFF.

CDR3 nucleotide sequence: TGTGCCAGCCATCCGGGGACAGGGGGCGCTTTGGGAGGCTACACCTTC. The encoded protein is CASHPGTGGALGGYTF. V and J are TRBV7-9 and TRBJ1-2, with 12 nucleotides matching TRBD1. CDR1 is SEHNR, CDR2 FQNEAQ, per germline (reference sequence). The junction had 15 bases not matched to a gene; V was cut back by 8 bases and J by 8 bases. The CDR3 is 16 residues long. Full variable domain (remainder filled in from reference TRBV7-9 and TRBJ1-2): DTGVSQNPRHKITKRGQNVTFRCDPISEHNRLYWYRQTLGQGPEFLTYFQNEAQLEKSRLLSDRFSAERPKGSFSTLEIQRTEQGDSAMYLCASHPGTGGALGGYTFGSGTRLTVV.

CDR3 protein: CASSPDRVSTEAFF. For the CDR3, the DNA is TGTGCCAGCAGCCCGGACAGGGTAAGCACTGAAGCTTTCTTT. This chain uses TRBV7-9 with TRBJ1-1; TRBD1 matches 8 bases. The germline V gene has CDR1 SEHNR and CDR2 FQNEAQ (reference sequence). V gave up 5 bases and J gave up 4 bases; unmatched junction bases: 6. This CDR3 contains 14 residues.

The chain combines TRBV2 with TRBJ1-6; 7 bases are a match to TRBD1. CDR3 length: 14 residues. Unmatched junction bases numbered 11, after V lost 8 bases and J lost 10 bases. Germline V gives CDR1 SNHLY, CDR2 FYNNEI. The CDR3 sequence is CASHDREGRSPLHF. In DNA form, the CDR3 reads TGTGCCAGCCATGACAGGGAAGGAAGGTCACCCCTCCACTTT.

The chain has TRBV28 and TRBJ1-1, with a tentative D call TRBD1 (5 bases). V shed 7 bases and J shed 1 base, with 16 bases lying between them. Germline V lookup: CDR1 MDHEN, CDR2 SYDVKM. The CDR3 length is 15 residues. CDR3 sequence (DNA): TGTGCCAGCACTTACCCCGGGACTCAGAACACTGAAGCTTTCTTT. Translation: CASTYPGTQNTEAFF.

The CDR3, as DNA: TGTGCCAGCAGCCAACGGGGGGTCGGGGAGCTGTTTTTT. This codes for CASSQRGVGELFF. J is TRBJ2-2 and V is TRBV3-1 (or the pseudogene TRBV3-2), with 7 bases matching TRBD2. Germline lookup yields CDR1 LGHDT and CDR2 YNNKEL (reference sequence). The CDR3 totals 13 residues. Trimming cost V 2 bases and J 7 bases; bases outside gene matches: 1.

The V gene is TRBV29-1, the J gene TRBJ2-7; D unresolved. Trimming left V 8 bases short and J 3 bases short, with 23 bases between. The germline gives CDR1 SQVTM, CDR2 ANQGSEA. The CDR3 has 15 amino acids. The CDR3 loop is CSPTKTTPEDYEQYV. The CDR3 DNA follows: TGCAGCCCGACCAAGACAACCCCCGAGGACTACGAGCAGTACGTC.

J is TRBJ2-5 and V is TRBV29-1, with D perhaps TRBD1 or TRBD2 (6 bases each). Trimming pared 7 bases from V and 3 bases from J, leaving 12 bases between. Germline-derived CDR1 and CDR2 are SQVTM and ANQGSEA. The CDR3 runs 12 residues. The chain's CDR3 is CSGKEGEETQYF. DNA for the CDR3: TGCAGCGGGAAGGAGGGGGAAGAGACCCAGTACTTC.

This clone was counted a few times. The chain links TRBV7-9 to TRBJ2-3; D is unresolved. From germline, CDR1 is SEHNR and CDR2 FQNEAQ (reference sequence). The CDR3 runs 16 residues. Deletions cut 5 bases from V and 0 bases from J, with 15 bases between. Here the CDR3 reads CASSKTITASTDTQYF. In DNA form, the CDR3 reads TGTGCCAGCAGCAAAACTATCACAGCTAGCACAGATACGCAGTATTTT.

This clone showed up just once. This chain connects TRBV29-1 to TRBJ2-1, with D possibly matching TRBD1 (6 bases). Germline V gives CDR1 SQVTM, CDR2 ANQGSEA. The CDR3 length is 13 residues. Trimming took 4 bases from V and 1 from J, leaving 8 bases between them. CDR3 residues: CSVARGSYNEQFF. CDR3 coding DNA: TGCAGCGTTGCCAGGGGATCCTACAATGAGCAGTTCTTC.

J is TRBJ1-4 and V is TRBV5-1, with a possible D match to TRBD1 (6 bases). V shed 4 bases and J shed 5 bases, with 9 bases lying between them. CDR1 and CDR2 (germline): SGHRS, YFSETQ. The CDR3 has 13 residues. CDR3 nucleotide sequence: TGCGCCAGCAGCCCAGGACAGAATGAAAAACTGTTTTTT. This translates into CASSPGQNEKLFF.

This clone showed up just once. The chain links TRBV6-2 or TRBV6-3 to TRBJ2-3, with 10 bases aligning to TRBD2. Germline CDR1 and CDR2: MNHEY and SVGEGT. J was trimmed by 4 bases and V by 6 bases; bases with no gene match: 13. The CDR3 is made up of 17 amino acids. CDR3: CASSPYLAGVKSDTQYF. The DNA of the CDR3 is TGTGCCAGCAGCCCGTACCTAGCGGGGGTTAAGTCAGATACGCAGTATTTT.

This clone showed up just a few times. The V call is TRBV4-3, the J call TRBJ2-3, with 13 bases fitting TRBD2. The CDR3 runs 17 residues. The V and J ends lost 4 bases and 2 bases, in that order; junction bases with no gene match: 6. The V gene's germline CDR1 is LGHNA and CDR2 YSLEER. The chain's CDR3 is CASSRRGLAGATDTQYF. The CDR3 DNA is TGCGCCAGCAGCCGTCGTGGACTAGCGGGGGCCACAGATACGCAGTATTTT.

The chain recombines TRBV2 with TRBJ2-7; perhaps TRBD1 as D (6 bases). Trimming stripped 4 bases from V and 1 base from J, with 11 bases between. Germline assignment: CDR1 SNHLY and CDR2 FYNNEI. This CDR3 spans 14 amino acids. The CDR3 DNA reads TGTGCCAGCAGTGCTAGACAGGAGTCCTACGAGCAGTACGTC. It specifies CASSARQESYEQYV.

J is TRBJ2-2 and V is TRBV18; D remains ambiguous. CDR1 and CDR2 (germline): KGHSH, LQKENI. This CDR3 has 13 amino acids. V lost 2 bases and J 4 bases, leaving 5 bases between the germline ends. CDR3 coding DNA: TGTGCCAGCTCACCAGACATCACCGGGGAGCTGTTTTTT. It is translated as CASSPDITGELFF.

As concerns this clone: The junction departs from the called germline gene at one end, perhaps through a read error. The chain uses TRBV6-1 and TRBJ1-5; perhaps TRBD1 as D (5 bases). CDR1 and CDR2 (germline): MNHNS, SASEGT. This CDR3 contains 16 residues. The CDR3 sequence is CASSQAGRFSFRAQHF. DNA of the CDR3: TGTGCCAGCAGTCAAGCCGGACGGTTTTCATTCAGGGCCCAGCATTTT.

This chain uses TRBV6-5 with TRBJ1-2; D ambiguous. V gave up 5 bases and J gave up 5 bases, with 12 bases separating them. The length of the CDR3 is 13 residues. CDR1 and CDR2 (germline): MNHEY, SVGAGI. The CDR3 DNA follows: TGTGCCAGCAGTAGCTTAGGCCCTTATGGCTACACCTTC. Its translation: CASSSLGPYGYTF.

This rearrangement joins TRBV3-1 (or the pseudogene TRBV3-2) to TRBJ2-5; D gene ambiguous. Germline values: CDR1 LGHDT, CDR2 YNNKEL (reference sequence). V was shortened by 1 base and J by 5 bases, with 5 bases between the two germline ends. The CDR3 spans 12 residues. CDR3 DNA sequence: TGTGCCAGCAGCCAAGGCGTCGAGACCCAGTACTTC. This translates into CASSQGVETQYF.

V usage is TRBV27 and J usage is TRBJ2-5; D is perhaps TRBD2 (6 bases). Deletions cut 0 bases from V and 0 bases from J, with 11 bases between. Germline lookup yields CDR1 MNHEY and CDR2 SMNVEV (reference sequence). This CDR3 has 16 residues. CDR3 coding DNA: TGTGCCAGCAGTTTATCGTCCGCGGGGCACCAAGAGACCCAGTACTTC. This sequence encodes CASSLSSAGHQETQYF.

This clone was counted only a few times. The chain couples TRBV11-3 to TRBJ1-1, with D possibly being TRBD1 (6 bases). Trimming removed 4 bases from V and 5 bases from J, with 14 bases in between. This CDR3 spans 14 amino acids. The V gene's germline CDR1 is SGHNT and CDR2 YENEEA. CDR3 coding DNA: TGTGCCAGCAGCTCCCTGGACAGAGGAACTGAAGCTTTCTTT. This translates into CASSSLDRGTEAFF. Combining the CDR3 with reference TRBV11-3 and TRBJ1-1 gives the whole variable domain EAGVVQSPRYKIIEKKQPVAFWCNPISGHNTLYWYLQNLGQGPELLIRYENEEAVDDSQLPKDRFSAERLKGVDSTLKIQPAELGDSAVYLCASSSLDRGTEAFFGQGTRLTVV.

This clone has just one count. The chain links TRBV14 to TRBJ1-1; maybe TRBD1 (5 bases). V gave up 3 bases and J gave up 4 bases, with 18 bases separating them. CDR1 is SGHDN, CDR2 FVKESK, per germline. This CDR3 comprises 16 residues. DNA for the CDR3: TGTGCCAGCAGCCAGGTGGGGGGGGAGAGGAGCACTGAAGCTTTCTTT. This encodes CASSQVGGERSTEAFF.